This TCR beta chain was recorded in a study of CD8+ T cells in alopecia areata. Findings and limits, study-wide: Tofacitinib produced a significant decrease in scalp clonality and in expanded CD8+ clones among the top 100. In scalp samples, resident alphabeta T cells of normal skin are also sequenced.

Germline V gives CDR1 MNHEY, CDR2 SVGAGI. The V segment lost 5 bases and the J segment 4 bases; nucleotides outside the gene matches: 8. The CDR3 extends over 14 amino acids. Indicated treatment: oral pan-JAK inhibitor, 5-10 mg twice daily. In the case of this clone: Its target is unknown.

RNA extraction and reverse transcription yielded cDNA as sequencing template. TCRdb's table, derived via immunoSEQ multiplex PCR, lists solely in-frame clones and lacks some. The sample has over 200,000 clones; about three fifths are singletons. Here the sequenced sample was CD4+ T cells sorted from blood, taken at week 4, from a patient treated with tofacitinib. This sequence was found in a human donor with alopecia areata. The chain uses TRBV6-5 and TRBJ2-7, with 7 positions matching TRBD1. The CDR3 DNA sequence: TGTGCCAGCAGTAAGGACAGGAAAATTTACGAGCAGTACTTC. Translated: CASSKDRKIYEQYF.